The 19 T cell receptor beta chains given below trace back to one sample, sequenced in a study of shared clonotypes between healthy human individuals. Profiling relied on immunoSEQ multiplex PCR, and the TCRdb table lists in-frame clones only, not all of them. The sample records about 520,000 clones, 90% to 96% being singletons. Sequencing used naive CD4+ T cells sorted from blood. As to subset: CD45RA+ positively selected. The receptors stem from a woman under 40 in good health.

The V gene is TRBV28, the J gene TRBJ2-1; either TRBD1 or TRBD2 may fit D (5 bases each). Trimming removed 5 bases from V and 15 bases from J, with 23 bases in between. Germline V lookup: CDR1 MDHEN, CDR2 SYDVKM. This CDR3 is built from 14 residues. The CDR3 protein is CASSTPGTIHWGFF. The CDR3 bases are TGTGCCAGCAGTACTCCCGGGACCATACATTGGGGGTTCTTC.

On this clone itself: The same CDR3 also results from other DNA sequences found in this sample. V is TRBV28 and J is TRBJ1-6; no reliable D call. This CDR3 region has 12 residues. Germline V gives CDR1 MDHEN, CDR2 SYDVKM. Trimming left V 3 bases short and J 8 bases short, with 5 bases between. CDR3 region: CASSFSDSPLHF. In DNA, the CDR3 is TGTGCCAGCAGTTTTTCGGATTCACCCCTCCACTTT.

The V call is TRBV28, the J call TRBJ1-5; the match to TRBD1 covers 9 bases. Germline lookup yields CDR1 MDHEN and CDR2 SYDVKM. CDR3 size: 17 residues. V was clipped by 2 bases and J by 0 bases; unmatched bases: 5. The CDR3 DNA reads TGTGCCAGCAGTTTAGGCCACAGGGGGCCTAGCAATCAGCCCCAGCATTTT. Amino acid sequence: CASSLGHRGPSNQPQHF.

The rearrangement links TRBV18 to TRBJ1-1; D remains unclear. Trimming removed 3 bases from V and 4 bases from J, with 12 bases in between. This CDR3 has 14 amino acids. CDR1 and CDR2 from the germline V gene are KGHSH and LQKENI. The CDR3 DNA is TGTGCCAGCTCACCTTTAGGGATCAGCACTGAAGCTTTCTTT. Amino acid sequence: CASSPLGISTEAFF.

V and J are TRBV5-1 and TRBJ1-4; 11 bases are a match to TRBD1. Germline CDR1 reads SGHRS; CDR2 reads YFSETQ. The CDR3 is 17 residues long. With V trimmed by 2 bases and J by 5 bases, 8 bases remained unmatched. The CDR3 coding sequence is TGCGCCAGCAGCTTAACCCCGGGACAGGGGGAGAATGAAAAACTGTTTTTT. As protein: CASSLTPGQGENEKLFF.

Turning to this clone: A read error may produce the germline difference seen at one junction end. The chain links TRBV19 to TRBJ1-5, with no clear D. Germline CDR1 LNHDA, CDR2 SQIVND (reference sequence). CDR3 length: 14 residues. The CDR3 DNA sequence: TGTGCCAGTAGTTTAGAAGACGGGATTCAGCCCCAGCATTTT. Protein sequence: CASSLEDGIQPQHF.

This chain joins TRBV6-5 and TRBJ1-2; D is unclear. The V end lost 4 bases, the J end lost 7 bases, and 13 bases lay between the germline ends. The CDR3 is 13 residues long. Germline CDR1 and CDR2: MNHEY and SVGAGI. CDR3 loop: CASSSPVGPGYTF. The CDR3 nucleotides are TGTGCCAGCAGTTCCCCCGTAGGTCCTGGCTACACCTTC.

The chain has TRBV4-2 and TRBJ2-1, with 7 nucleotides matching TRBD2. Germline lookup yields CDR1 LGHNA and CDR2 YNFKEQ. This CDR3 has 18 residues. The V gene end was trimmed by 1 base and the J gene end by 8 bases; junction bases not matched to a gene: 17. CDR3 in amino acids: CASSQASVGGSVIDEQFF. CDR3 in DNA: TGTGCCAGCAGCCAAGCGTCTGTTGGCGGGAGTGTGATCGATGAGCAGTTCTTC.

V and J are TRBV30 and TRBJ1-3, with TRBD1 identical over 7 bases. Per the germline V gene, CDR1 is GTSNPN and CDR2 is SVGIG (reference sequence). After removal of 5 bases from V and 3 bases from J, the junction contained 1 base not matched to a gene. This CDR3 has 12 residues. CDR3 in amino acids: CAWDRVGNTIYF. In DNA form, the CDR3 reads TGTGCCTGGGACAGGGTTGGAAACACCATATATTTT.

This clone was seen a few times. The rearrangement links TRBV7-9 to TRBJ2-2, with D possibly being TRBD1 (6 bases). CDR1 is SEHNR and CDR2 is FQNEAQ in the germline V gene (reference sequence). V was pared by 0 bases and J by 7 bases, with 9 bases between. This CDR3 contains 14 residues. The CDR3 here is CASSLAGTFGELFF. The DNA for the CDR3 is TGTGCCAGCAGCTTAGCTGGGACATTCGGGGAGCTGTTTTTT.

This rearrangement joins TRBV28 to TRBJ1-5, with no clear D. The V and J ends lost 5 bases and 5 bases respectively, with 13 bases between them. Germline CDR1 reads MDHEN; CDR2 reads SYDVKM. The CDR3 is 14 residues long. The CDR3 bases are TGTGCCAGCAGTCCGGTAGGGAAACATCAGCCCCAGCATTTT. It yields the protein CASSPVGKHQPQHF.

The rearrangement uses TRBV28 and TRBJ2-7; TRBD1 is a possible D gene (6 bases). The CDR3 contains 18 residues. Germline values: CDR1 MDHEN, CDR2 SYDVKM. The V and J ends lost 6 bases and 0 bases respectively, with 24 bases between them. Written as DNA, the CDR3 is TGTGCCAGCAGACCCCCCCTTGGGCAGGGGTTAAGCTCCTACGAGCAGTACTTC. Protein product: CASRPPLGQGLSSYEQYF.

J is TRBJ1-5 and V is TRBV28; D is unclear. Germline-derived CDR1 and CDR2 are MDHEN and SYDVKM. The CDR3 is made up of 17 amino acids. V dropped 2 bases and J dropped 0 bases, with 14 bases sitting between them. CDR3 sequence (DNA): TGTGCCAGCAGTTTACAAAGCCAGAGTTATAGCAATCAGCCCCAGCATTTT. Translated, it gives CASSLQSQSYSNQPQHF.

The rearrangement joins TRBV30 to TRBJ1-4; TRBD1 is a possible D gene (5 bases). V lost 2 bases and J lost 6, with 13 bases in between. In germline, CDR1 is GTSNPN, CDR2 SVGIG (reference sequence). The CDR3 extends over 14 amino acids. The CDR3 here is CAWSRQPPYEKLFF. As DNA, the CDR3 is TGTGCCTGGAGTAGACAGCCCCCGTATGAAAAACTGTTTTTT.

The chain links TRBV30 to TRBJ2-2; D ambiguous. The germline gives CDR1 GTSNPN, CDR2 SVGIG (reference sequence). The V end was cut by 1 base, the J end by 4 bases, with 16 bases between. The length of the CDR3 is 16 residues. CDR3 residues: CAWSDIVGQTTGELFF. For the CDR3, the DNA is TGTGCCTGGAGTGACATAGTGGGTCAGACCACCGGGGAGCTGTTTTTT.

The genes are TRBV6-5 and TRBJ2-2, with 10 bases lining up with TRBD2. This CDR3 has 16 amino acids. The ends lost 2 bases at V and 5 bases at J; junction bases unmatched: 5. Germline-derived CDR1 and CDR2 are MNHEY and SVGAGI. CDR3 DNA sequence: TGTGCCAGCAGTTACGCGCTAGCGGGAGATACCGGGGAGCTGTTTTTT. This encodes CASSYALAGDTGELFF.

This chain uses TRBV10-2 with TRBJ1-3, with 12 bases that match TRBD1. Germline-derived CDR1 and CDR2 are WSHSY and SAAADI. The CDR3 spans 15 residues. The V and J ends lost 9 bases and 6 bases, in that order; junction bases with no gene match: 9. The CDR3 DNA sequence: TGCGCCAGTTTAACGGGACAGGGGGCATCAAACACCATATATTTT. It specifies CASLTGQGASNTIYF.

This chain connects TRBV5-1 to TRBJ1-1; TRBD1 might be the D (5 bases). Trimming pared 4 bases from V and 6 bases from J, leaving 19 bases between. The germline V gene has CDR1 SGHRS and CDR2 YFSETQ. The CDR3 has 15 amino acids. CDR3 nucleotides: TGCGCCAGCAGCGAACAGGCTGGCCGGGTAGCTGAAGCTTTCTTT. Translated: CASSEQAGRVAEAFF.

The chain carries TRBV15 and TRBJ2-1, with 8 bases that match TRBD1. The CDR3 loop spans 15 amino acids. J lost 5 bases, V lost 2 bases, and 5 bases had no gene match. Per germline, CDR1 LNHNV and CDR2 YYDKDF (reference sequence). CDR3 protein: CATSRQGATHNEQFF. The CDR3 DNA is TGTGCCACCAGCAGACAGGGGGCGACGCACAATGAGCAGTTCTTC.